This paragraph covers one TCR beta chain sequence. The data were taken from a study of T cell responses to AZD1222 COVID-19 vaccine. Germline V gene sequence: CDR1 LNHDA, CDR2 SQIVND (reference sequence). V was pared by 2 bases and J by 3 bases, with 10 bases between. The CDR3 length is 15 residues. Assay: immunoSEQ multiplex PCR; the TCRdb copy retains only in-frame clones and omits some. The repertoire holds about 160,000 clones, with about 93% as singletons. The rearrangement uses TRBV19 and TRBJ1-4, with D uncertain. The clonotype comes from an adult who received the AZD1222 COVID-19 vaccine. Sequences were derived from peripheral blood, sampled 28 days after the second AZD1222 dose. The CDR3 protein is CASSIFGVANEKLFF. The CDR3 coding sequence is TGTGCCAGTAGTATATTCGGCGTGGCTAATGAAAAACTGTTTTTT.